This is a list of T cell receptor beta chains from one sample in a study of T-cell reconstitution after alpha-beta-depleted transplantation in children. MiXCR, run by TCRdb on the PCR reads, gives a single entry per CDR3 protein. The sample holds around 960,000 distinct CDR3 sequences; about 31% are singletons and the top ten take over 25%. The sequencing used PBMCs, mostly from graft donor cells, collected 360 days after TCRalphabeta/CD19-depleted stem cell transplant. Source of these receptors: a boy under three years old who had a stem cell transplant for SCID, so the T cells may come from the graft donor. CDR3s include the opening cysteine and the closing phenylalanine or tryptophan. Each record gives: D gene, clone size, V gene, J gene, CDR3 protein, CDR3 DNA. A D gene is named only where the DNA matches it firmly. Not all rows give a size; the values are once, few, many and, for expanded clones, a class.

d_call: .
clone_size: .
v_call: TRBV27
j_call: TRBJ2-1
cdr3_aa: CASSTVGLDEQFF
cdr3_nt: TGTGCCAGCAGTACGGTGGGGTTGGATGAGCAGTTCTTC

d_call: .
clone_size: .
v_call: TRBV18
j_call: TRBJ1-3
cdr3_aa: CASSSRPDNSGNTIYF
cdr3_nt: TGTGCCAGCTCATCTAGGCCGGATAACTCTGGAAACACCATATATTTT

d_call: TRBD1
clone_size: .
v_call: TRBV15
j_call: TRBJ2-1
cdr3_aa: CATSRDSTGERGYEQFF
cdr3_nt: TGTGCCACCAGCAGAGATAGCACAGGGGAAAGGGGCTATGAGCAGTTCTTC

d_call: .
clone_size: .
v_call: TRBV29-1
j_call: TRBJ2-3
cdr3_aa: CSVGDYTDTQYF
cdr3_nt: TGCAGCGTTGGTGACTACACAGATACGCAGTATTTT

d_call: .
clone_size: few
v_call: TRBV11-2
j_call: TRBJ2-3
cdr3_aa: CASSLIPSPADTQYF
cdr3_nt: TGTGCCAGCAGCTTAATTCCAAGTCCCGCAGATACGCAGTATTTT

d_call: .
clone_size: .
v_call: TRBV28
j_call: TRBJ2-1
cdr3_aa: CASSYPWGNEQFF
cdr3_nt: TGTGCCAGCAGTTATCCCTGGGGTAATGAGCAGTTCTTC

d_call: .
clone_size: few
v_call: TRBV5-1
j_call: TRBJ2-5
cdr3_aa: CASSVTWGDQETQYF
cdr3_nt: TGCGCCAGCAGCGTTACGTGGGGGGACCAAGAGACCCAGTACTTC

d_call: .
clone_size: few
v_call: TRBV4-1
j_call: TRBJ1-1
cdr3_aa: CASSQVWGRDTEAFF
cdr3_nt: TGCGCCAGCAGCCAAGTATGGGGGAGGGACACTGAAGCTTTCTTT

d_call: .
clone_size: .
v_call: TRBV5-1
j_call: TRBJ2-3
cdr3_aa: CASSLDPSGPSTDTQYF
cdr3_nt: TGCGCCAGCAGCTTGGACCCGTCTGGCCCTAGCACAGATACGCAGTATTTT

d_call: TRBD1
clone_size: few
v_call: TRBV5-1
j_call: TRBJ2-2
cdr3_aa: CASSLNPGTATNTGELFF
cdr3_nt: TGCGCCAGCAGCTTGAACCCCGGGACAGCTACGAACACCGGGGAGCTGTTTTTT

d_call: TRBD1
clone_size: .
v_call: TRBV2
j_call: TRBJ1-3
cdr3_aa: CASTTGQSGNTIYF
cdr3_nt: TGTGCCAGCACAACGGGACAGAGTGGAAACACCATATATTTT

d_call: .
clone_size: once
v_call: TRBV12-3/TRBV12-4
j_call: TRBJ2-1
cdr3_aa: CASSSILDYLENNEQFF
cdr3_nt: TGTGCCAGCAGCTCCATCCTGGACTACTTAGAGAACAATGAGCAGTTCTTC

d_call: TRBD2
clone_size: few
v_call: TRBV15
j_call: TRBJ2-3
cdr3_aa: CATSRDAGLAGGTDTQYF
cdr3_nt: TGTGCCACCAGCAGAGACGCAGGACTAGCGGGGGGCACAGATACGCAGTATTTT

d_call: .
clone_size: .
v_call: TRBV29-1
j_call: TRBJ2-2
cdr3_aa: CSVWQANTGELFF
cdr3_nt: TGCAGCGTTTGGCAGGCTAACACCGGGGAGCTGTTTTTT

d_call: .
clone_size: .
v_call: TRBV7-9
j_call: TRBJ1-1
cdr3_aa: CASSLKGVNTEAFF
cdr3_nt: TGTGCCAGCAGCTTAAAGGGGGTGAACACTGAAGCTTTCTTT

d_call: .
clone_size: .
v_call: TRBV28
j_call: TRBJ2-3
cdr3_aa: CASPPQGGRVDTQYF
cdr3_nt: TGTGCCAGCCCTCCCCAGGGGGGCCGCGTAGATACGCAGTATTTT

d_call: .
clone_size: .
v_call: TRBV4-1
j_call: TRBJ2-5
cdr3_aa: CASSRELRGLGTQYF
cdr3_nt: TGCGCCAGCAGCCGAGAGCTTCGGGGTTTGGGGACCCAGTACTTC